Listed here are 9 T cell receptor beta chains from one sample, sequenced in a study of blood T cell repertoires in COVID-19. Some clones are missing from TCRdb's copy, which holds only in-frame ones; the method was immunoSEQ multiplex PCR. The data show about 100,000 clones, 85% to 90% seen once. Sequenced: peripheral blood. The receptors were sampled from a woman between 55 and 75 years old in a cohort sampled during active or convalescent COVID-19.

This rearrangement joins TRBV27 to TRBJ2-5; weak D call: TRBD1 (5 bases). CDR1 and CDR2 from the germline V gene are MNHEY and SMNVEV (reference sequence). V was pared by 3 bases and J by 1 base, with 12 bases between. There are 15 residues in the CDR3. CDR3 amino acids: CASSLGQVAQETQYF. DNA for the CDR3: TGTGCCAGCAGTTTGGGGCAGGTTGCCCAAGAGACCCAGTACTTC.

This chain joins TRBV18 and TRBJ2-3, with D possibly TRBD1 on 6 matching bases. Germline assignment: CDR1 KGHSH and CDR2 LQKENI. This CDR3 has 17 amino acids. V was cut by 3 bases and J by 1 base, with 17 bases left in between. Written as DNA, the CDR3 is TGTGCCAGCTCACCCACGCTGACAGGCAGGGGCACAGATACGCAGTATTTT. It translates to CASSPTLTGRGTDTQYF.

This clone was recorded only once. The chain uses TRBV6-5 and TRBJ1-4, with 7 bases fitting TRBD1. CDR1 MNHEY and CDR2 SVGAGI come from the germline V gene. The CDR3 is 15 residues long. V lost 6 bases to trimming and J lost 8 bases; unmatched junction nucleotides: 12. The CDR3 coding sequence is TGTGCCAGCAGCCTGGAAGGGGGCGGGCTGGAAAAACTGTTTTTT. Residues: CASSLEGGGLEKLFF.

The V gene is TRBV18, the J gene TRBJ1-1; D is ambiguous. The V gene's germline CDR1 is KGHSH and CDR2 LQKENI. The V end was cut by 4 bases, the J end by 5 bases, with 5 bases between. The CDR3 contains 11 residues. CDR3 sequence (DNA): TGTGCCAGCTCACGACAAACTGAAGCTTTCTTT. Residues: CASSRQTEAFF.

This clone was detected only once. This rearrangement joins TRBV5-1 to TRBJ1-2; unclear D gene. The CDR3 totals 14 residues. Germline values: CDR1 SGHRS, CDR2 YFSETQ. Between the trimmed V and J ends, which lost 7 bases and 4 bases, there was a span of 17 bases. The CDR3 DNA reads TGCGCCAGCTCCGAAACGGGGATGGGCTATGGCTACACCTTC. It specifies CASSETGMGYGYTF.

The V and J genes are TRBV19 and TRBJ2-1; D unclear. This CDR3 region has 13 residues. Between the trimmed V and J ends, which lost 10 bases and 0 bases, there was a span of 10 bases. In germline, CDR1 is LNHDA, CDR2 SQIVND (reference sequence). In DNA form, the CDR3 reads TGTGCCACCGCCCCTAGCTCCTACAATGAGCAGTTCTTC. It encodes CATAPSSYNEQFF.

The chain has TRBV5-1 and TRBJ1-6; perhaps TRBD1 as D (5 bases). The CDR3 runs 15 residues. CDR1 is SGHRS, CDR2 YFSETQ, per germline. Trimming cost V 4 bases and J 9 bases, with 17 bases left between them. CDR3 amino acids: CASSPDGRGSSPLHF. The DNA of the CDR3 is TGCGCCAGCAGCCCGGACGGACGGGGGAGTTCACCCCTCCACTTT.

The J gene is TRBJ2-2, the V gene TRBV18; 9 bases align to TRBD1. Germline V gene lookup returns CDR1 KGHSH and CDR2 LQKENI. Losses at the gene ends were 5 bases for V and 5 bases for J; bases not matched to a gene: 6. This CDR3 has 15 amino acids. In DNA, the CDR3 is TGTGCCAGCTCATCCCGACAGGGGGTAACCGGGGAGCTGTTTTTT. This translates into CASSSRQGVTGELFF.

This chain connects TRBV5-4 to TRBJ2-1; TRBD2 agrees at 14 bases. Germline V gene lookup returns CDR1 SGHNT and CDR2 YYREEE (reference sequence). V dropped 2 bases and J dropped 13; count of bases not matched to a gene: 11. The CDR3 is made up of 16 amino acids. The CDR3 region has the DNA TGTGCCAGCAGCTTCACCGGGACTAGCGGGAGTCTTGGTCAGTTCTTC. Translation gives CASSFTGTSGSLGQFF.